This T cell receptor beta chain was profiled in a study of identical twins. Study conclusions and caveats: The authors noted that invariant MAIT and iNKT cells could partly confound zero-insertion analyses.

CDR3 length equals 16 residues. The germline V gene encodes CDR1 SGHRS and CDR2 YFSETQ. V shed 0 bases and J shed 0 bases, with 10 bases lying between them. TCRdb analysed the 5' RACE reads with MiXCR anew, one entry per CDR3 protein. This sample has fewer than 500,000 distinct CDR3 sequences, with 20% to 25% found just once. The sample holds a few counts of this clonotype. Antigen specificity is unknown. These data were likewise used in another study, on T cells expressing NK-cell markers. That paper states: Seven HCMV-seropositive donors and one seronegative donor made up the eight sequenced donors.

Specimen: CD4+ T cells sorted from blood. The rearrangement joins TRBV5-1 to TRBJ1-3; no firm D call. This sequence was found in a woman between 18 and 29 years old in good health. The CDR3 nucleotides read TGCGCCAGCAGCTTGGCCCCCGCGGACTCTGGAAACACCATATATTTT. It codes for CASSLAPADSGNTIYF.